This T cell receptor beta chain originates from a study of blood T cell repertoires in COVID-19. About the research overall: Collection of acute and convalescent COVID-19 samples took place in the United States, Italy and Spain.

Source study methods: Estimation of nucleated cell counts was performed using reference gene primer amplification. TCRdb's table, derived via immunoSEQ multiplex PCR, lists solely in-frame clones and lacks some. V and J calls and clone size come straight from that table; D and trimming were deduced from the DNA. Among about 100,000 clones listed, approximately 80% were seen once. Between the trimmed V and J ends, which lost 7 bases and 0 bases, there was a span of 10 bases. CDR3 length: 13 amino acids. Germline V gives CDR1 SGDLS, CDR2 YYNGEE. J is TRBJ1-1 and V is TRBV9; D gene uncertain. The receptor comes from a man between 50 and 59 years old with active or convalescent COVID-19. The sequenced material came from peripheral blood. CDR3 region: CASVSGVNTEAFF. In DNA form, the CDR3 reads TGTGCCAGCGTGTCCGGGGTGAACACTGAAGCTTTCTTT.